The 22 T cell receptor beta chains given below trace back to one sample, sequenced in a study of T cell changes during pregnancy in multiple sclerosis. The method was immunoSEQ multiplex PCR; TCRdb's version includes in-frame clones alone and lacks a portion of them. The sample carries tens of thousands of clones, approximately 92% recorded once. Sequences were derived from CD8+ T cells from peripheral blood mononuclear cells, sampled in the second trimester of pregnancy. These receptors originate from a female donor with multiple sclerosis, enrolled in a pregnancy study.

The chain couples TRBV7-9 to TRBJ2-5; no firm D call. Germline lookup yields CDR1 SEHNR and CDR2 FQNEAQ (reference sequence). V was clipped by 2 bases and J by 0 bases, with 4 bases between them. The CDR3 covers 13 residues. The CDR3 nucleotides read TGTGCCAGCAGCTTACAGAACCAAGAGACCCAGTACTTC. This gives the protein CASSLQNQETQYF. Full variable domain (outside the CDR3, taken from reference TRBV7-9 and TRBJ2-5): DTGVSQNPRHKITKRGQNVTFRCDPISEHNRLYWYRQTLGQGPEFLTYFQNEAQLEKSRLLSDRFSAERPKGSFSTLEIQRTEQGDSAMYLCASSLQNQETQYFGPGTRLLVL.

V and J are TRBV5-1 and TRBJ2-7, with TRBD1 identical over 7 bases. Germline lookup yields CDR1 SGHRS and CDR2 YFSETQ. CDR3 length: 11 residues. J gave up 5 bases and V 9 bases, and 5 bases lay outside the gene matches. This CDR3 is CATRGLNEQYF. The CDR3 DNA reads TGCGCCACGAGGGGGCTGAACGAGCAGTACTTC.

The chain employs TRBV7-3 and TRBJ2-1, with TRBD2 matching 14 bases. V dropped 5 bases and J dropped 5; count of bases not matched to a gene: 2. CDR3 length: 15 residues. CDR1 and CDR2 (germline): SGHTA, FQGTGA. The DNA for the CDR3 is TGTGCCAGCAGCCTGGGACTAGCGGGAGACAATGAGCAGTTCTTC. It encodes CASSLGLAGDNEQFF.

The rearrangement links TRBV19 to TRBJ2-2; 7 bases are a match to TRBD2. Germline loops: CDR1 LNHDA, CDR2 SQIVND (reference sequence). V shed 5 bases, J shed 0 bases, and the junction held 3 bases outside the gene matches. The CDR3 length is 15 residues. CDR3 residues: CASSPRGANTGELFF. The CDR3 bases are TGTGCCAGTAGTCCCCGGGGGGCGAACACCGGGGAGCTGTTTTTT.

This clone showed up just once. This chain uses TRBV4-1 with TRBJ1-2, with 8 bases that match TRBD1. This CDR3 has 16 residues. Germline CDR1 reads MGHRA; CDR2 reads YSYEKL. The ends lost 0 bases at V and 2 bases at J; junction bases unmatched: 5. The CDR3 loop is CASSQDPRGRNYGYTF. The DNA for the CDR3 is TGCGCCAGCAGCCAAGATCCCAGGGGGCGAAACTATGGCTACACCTTC.

This sequence joins TRBV15 and TRBJ2-3; D is unresolved. With 4 bases removed from V and 4 bases from J, the gap between germline ends came to 12 bases. CDR3 length: 14 residues. Germline CDR1 and CDR2: LNHNV and YYDKDF (reference sequence). In DNA form, the CDR3 reads TGTGCCACCAGCACACACCCTTCCCCAGATACGCAGTATTTT. Protein: CATSTHPSPDTQYF. The whole variable domain, filled in from reference TRBV15 and TRBJ2-3, reads DAMVIQNPRYQVTQFGKPVTLSCSQTLNHNVMYWYQQKSSQAPKLLFHYYDKDFNNEADTPDNFQSRRPNTSFCFLDIRSPGLGDTAMYLCATSTHPSPDTQYFGPGTRLTVL.

The rearrangement uses TRBV6-1 and TRBJ2-1; 8 bases match TRBD2. Germline CDR1 and CDR2: MNHNS and SASEGT. Trimming removed 11 bases from V and 0 bases from J; junction bases left unmatched: 3. The CDR3 is 13 amino acids. The CDR3 sequence: CALRGGSYNEQFF. CDR3 DNA sequence: TGTGCCCTCCGGGGGGGCTCCTACAATGAGCAGTTCTTC.

V and J are TRBV6-5 and TRBJ2-1, with D maybe TRBD1 (6 bases). The CDR3 extends over 15 amino acids. Deletions cut 6 bases from V and 0 bases from J, with 12 bases between. Germline V gene data show CDR1 as MNHEY and CDR2 as SVGAGI. For the CDR3, the DNA is TGTGCCAGCAGAATTGACAGGAGCTCCTACAATGAGCAGTTCTTC. It is translated as CASRIDRSSYNEQFF.

The chain joins TRBV10-2 to TRBJ2-7, with a possible D match to TRBD2 (6 bases). The CDR3 sequence is 11 residues long. Trimming stripped 2 bases from V and 9 bases from J, with 8 bases between. Per the germline V gene, CDR1 is WSHSY and CDR2 is SAAADI. This chain's CDR3 is CASSEAGGQYF. The CDR3 DNA reads as TGCGCCAGCAGTGAGGCCGGGGGGCAGTACTTC.

The chain recombines TRBV19 with TRBJ1-2; 8 positions match TRBD1. Trimming took 6 bases from V and 4 from J; bases not matched to a gene: 10. The CDR3 is 15 amino acids. Germline V gives CDR1 LNHDA, CDR2 SQIVND (reference sequence). The CDR3 DNA reads as TGTGCCAGTAGCCCAACGGGACAGGTGATCTATGGCTACACCTTC. Translating it yields CASSPTGQVIYGYTF.

The chain's CDR3 is CSVEVNTGELFF. The CDR3 nucleotides read TGCAGCGTTGAAGTAAACACCGGGGAGCTGTTTTTT. The V and J genes are TRBV29-1 and TRBJ2-2; D is ambiguous. Germline V lookup: CDR1 SQVTM, CDR2 ANQGSEA. The CDR3 extends over 12 amino acids. Trimming shortened V by 1 base and J by 2 bases, and 2 bases separated the two germline ends.

The CDR3 DNA is TGTGCCAGCAGCGAGACAGGGAATAATTCACCCCTCCACTTT. It encodes CASSETGNNSPLHF. The chain combines TRBV7-9 with TRBJ1-6; 7 nucleotides line up with TRBD1. This CDR3 has 14 residues. Unmatched junction bases numbered 3, after V lost 5 bases and J lost 5 bases. Germline lookup yields CDR1 SEHNR and CDR2 FQNEAQ (reference sequence).

The chain carries TRBV6-1 and TRBJ2-7; tentatively, D is TRBD2 (7 bases). V was clipped by 0 bases and J by 4 bases, with 16 bases between them. The CDR3 has 16 amino acids. Looked up from germline, CDR1 is MNHNS and CDR2 is SASEGT. CDR3 DNA sequence: TGTGCCAGCAGTGAAGCGAGGGGGGGAGGGTTATACGAGCAGTACTTC. Translated, it gives CASSEARGGGLYEQYF.

The chain links TRBV4-2 to TRBJ1-6; 9 bases map to TRBD1. The length of the CDR3 is 16 residues. J lost 7 bases, V lost 10 bases, and 14 bases had no gene match. Germline CDR1 LGHNA, CDR2 YNFKEQ. CDR3 protein: CATDNRDREGNSPLHF. DNA of the CDR3: TGTGCCACAGATAACCGGGACAGGGAGGGGAATTCACCCCTCCACTTT.

About this clone itself: A single base separates this from a much larger clone, so it may be a read error. The chain has TRBV13 and TRBJ1-2; no clear D. The CDR3 is 11 residues long. Per germline, CDR1 PRHDT and CDR2 FYEKMQ (reference sequence). Trimming removed 6 bases from V and 4 bases from J, with 6 bases in between. The CDR3 loop is CASSHSYGYTF. The CDR3, as DNA: TGTGCCAGCAGTCACAGCTATGGCTACACCTTC.

V is TRBV27 and J is TRBJ1-1, with D perhaps TRBD1 (6 bases). V gave up 1 base and J gave up 3 bases, with 15 bases separating them. Germline CDR1 and CDR2: MNHEY and SMNVEV (reference sequence). CDR3 length: 16 amino acids. The CDR3 DNA sequence: TGTGCCAGCAGTTTATGGCCAGGGGCAGCGGACACTGAAGCTTTCTTT. As protein: CASSLWPGAADTEAFF.

This clone was detected only a few times. The rearrangement uses TRBV25-1 and TRBJ2-2; possibly TRBD2 for D (5 bases). The CDR3 has 17 residues. Germline V CDR1 and CDR2: MGHDK, SYGVNS. The V end lost 1 base, the J end lost 3 bases, and 15 bases lay between the germline ends. CDR3 sequence (DNA): TGTGCCAGCAGTGAATCGATGACTAATTGGGACACCGGGGAGCTGTTTTTT. This encodes CASSESMTNWDTGELFF.

The DNA for the CDR3 is TGTGCCAGCGTCCCGCGGGACAGCTCCTACGAGCAGTACTTC. Translated, it gives CASVPRDSSYEQYF. The chain recombines TRBV2 with TRBJ2-7, with TRBD1 as a possible D gene (7 bases). The CDR3 contains 14 residues. Looked up from germline, CDR1 is SNHLY and CDR2 is FYNNEI. Trimming took off 8 bases at V and 0 bases at J, with 14 bases between the two ends.

The rearrangement links TRBV9 to TRBJ2-5, with 7 bases fitting TRBD2. TRBJ2-7 explains the end of the DNA better; the J call may be wrong. The CDR3 covers 17 residues. Looked up from germline, CDR1 is SGDLS and CDR2 is YYNGEE. CDR3 protein: CASSGGLGGIDFYEQYF. The CDR3 nucleotides are TGTGCCAGCAGCGGCGGCTTGGGAGGGATAGACTTCTACGAGCAGTACTTC.

The chain carries TRBV29-1 and TRBJ1-1; unclear D gene. Germline V CDR1 and CDR2: SQVTM, ANQGSEA. The length of the CDR3 is 13 residues. V gave up 2 bases and J gave up 6 bases, with 13 bases separating them. The CDR3 DNA sequence: TGCAGCGTTGAACGTGGGCTTTGGGCTGAAGCTTTCTTT. Its translation is CSVERGLWAEAFF.

This clone was picked up one time. The chain is built from TRBV29-1 and TRBJ2-2; maybe TRBD2 (6 bases). V was pared by 4 bases and J by 6 bases, with 6 bases between. The V gene's germline CDR1 is SQVTM and CDR2 ANQGSEA. CDR3 length: 11 amino acids. The CDR3 spells CSVGRAGELFF. In nucleotides, the CDR3 is TGCAGCGTTGGGAGGGCCGGGGAGCTGTTTTTT.

The chain couples TRBV25-1 to TRBJ2-3; D gene unclear. The germline CDR1 and CDR2 sequences are MGHDK and SYGVNS. CDR3 length equals 15 residues. Trimming took 4 bases from V and 1 from J, leaving 12 bases between them. This chain's CDR3 is CASSVRAPGTDTQYF. CDR3 DNA: TGTGCCAGCAGTGTCCGAGCCCCGGGCACAGATACGCAGTATTTT.